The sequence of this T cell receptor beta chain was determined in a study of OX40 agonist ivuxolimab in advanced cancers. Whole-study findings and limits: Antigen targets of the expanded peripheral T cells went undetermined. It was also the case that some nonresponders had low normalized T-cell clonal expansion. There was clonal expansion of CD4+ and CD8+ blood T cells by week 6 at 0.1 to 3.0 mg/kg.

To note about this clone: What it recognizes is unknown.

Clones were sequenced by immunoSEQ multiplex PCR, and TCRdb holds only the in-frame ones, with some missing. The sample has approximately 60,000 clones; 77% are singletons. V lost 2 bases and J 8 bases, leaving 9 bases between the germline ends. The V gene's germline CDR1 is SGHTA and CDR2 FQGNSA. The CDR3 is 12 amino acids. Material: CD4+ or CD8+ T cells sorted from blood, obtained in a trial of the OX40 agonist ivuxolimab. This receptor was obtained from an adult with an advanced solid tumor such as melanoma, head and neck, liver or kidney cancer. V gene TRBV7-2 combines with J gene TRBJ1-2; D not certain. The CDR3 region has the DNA TGTGCCAGCAGCTTAAACCTGCAGGGCTACACCTTC. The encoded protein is CASSLNLQGYTF.